What follows is one T cell receptor (beta chain) and its context. The V end lost 10 bases, the J end lost 8 bases, and 23 bases lay between the germline ends. This CDR3 is 15 amino acids long. Germline V CDR1 and CDR2: MNHEY, SVGAGI. Assay used: immunoSEQ multiplex PCR; TCRdb lists only in-frame clones, some missing. The sample holds about 55,000 clones, roughly 87% seen once. This specimen comes from a study of blood T cell repertoires in COVID-19. Study overall: The study drew acute and convalescent COVID-19 samples from the United States, Italy and Spain. Sources were T cells, B-cell-depleted T cells, or PBMCs; the material itself was cDNA or gDNA.

The chain is built from TRBV6-5 and TRBJ2-2, with D perhaps matching TRBD2 (6 bases). The sequence was collected from a man between 40 and 49 years old with COVID-19, enrolled during active disease. Sequencing was carried out using peripheral blood. The CDR3 sequence: CAITLSGLSSGELFF. The DNA of the CDR3 is TGTGCCATCACCCTCTCGGGACTGTCGAGTGGGGAGCTGTTTTTT.